A selection of T cell receptor beta chains follows, all from one sample in a study of control samples from healthy donors and cancer patients. TCRdb's table, derived via immunoSEQ multiplex PCR, lists solely in-frame clones and lacks some. Of 400,000 to 450,000 clones in the sample, over 75% were seen once. What was sequenced was PBMCs. The receptors shown here come from a middle-aged man with head and neck cancer. The CDR3 runs from the conserved cysteine through the conserved F or W. Each record gives: V gene, CDR3 protein.

TRBV5-1 CASRPAGTSGYNEQFF
TRBV10-1 CASIDQNTGELFF
TRBV27 CASSPQGRGSNEQFF
TRBV27 CASRYREFQPQHF
TRBV24-1 CATSDLGGGQETQYF
TRBV28 CASSRPGTLSSGNTIYF
TRBV3-1/TRBV3-2 CASSQDRGRQETQYF
TRBV11-1 CASSFEGTGELFF
TRBV5-6 CASSLSQGNRWNQPQHF
TRBV30 CAWREQGDTQYF
TRBV7-2 CASSLIVLQPNSPLHF
TRBV2 CASSEDGLFIPNYGYTF
TRBV5-1 CASSQQTGRYEQYF
TRBV11-2 CASSSSSGGTGELFF
TRBV3-1/TRBV3-2 CASSQGWDRGRNSDGYTF
TRBV28 CASSKLATGEAFF
TRBV5-1 CASSPQGPNTEAFF
TRBV5-1 CASSLEDLNYGYTF
TRBV4-1 CASSQEGRARFGSGNTIYF
TRBV15 CATSRGSAHQPQHF
TRBV27 CASSLNPDSYEQYF
TRBV30 CAWSVGDRGDSPLHF
TRBV30 CAWSGDRGNEQFF
TRBV5-6 CASSLVSWDRSYGYTF
TRBV6-6 CASSYGQDYGYTF
TRBV5-1 CASSLAALAVDTQYF
TRBV4-3 CASSRAVREDYGYTF
TRBV6-1 CASSEGRKAKNIQYF
TRBV4-1 CASSPFRTGQDYGYTF
TRBV5-6 CASSLGTGGRATEAFF
TRBV7-2 CASSLAGSDTQYF
TRBV25-1 CASIRYYEQYF
TRBV14 CASSRLRYEQYF